One T cell receptor (beta chain) is described in this entry. Antigen specificity is unknown. These data originate in a study of cytomegalovirus exposure and HLA in healthy donors. The study's findings and limits: The authors later linked a missense DCLRE1C variant to TCR beta V- and J-gene trimming.

The junction had 5 bases not matched to a gene; V was cut back by 3 bases and J by 1 base. Germline V gene sequence: CDR1 MNHNS, CDR2 SASEGT. There are 16 residues in the CDR3. Primers: 60 Vbeta forward and 13 Jbeta reverse. Measured with immunoSEQ multiplex PCR; TCRdb has only the in-frame clones, and not every one. Of 85,000 to 100,000 clones listed, just under 80% were seen once; the top ten hold about 3.8%. The sequence derives from a woman aged 40 to 50 in good health and CMV-seronegative. The source material was PBMCs. The chain has TRBV6-1 and TRBJ1-1; 10 nucleotides line up with TRBD1. The CDR3 nucleotides read TGTGCCAGCAGTGAGGGAGGGACAGGGGCGAACACTGAAGCTTTCTTT. Residues: CASSEGGTGANTEAFF.